The sequence of this TCR beta chain was determined in a study of CD8 T cells in ankylosing spondylitis. Study-wide results and limits: Several highly homologous variants formed a TCR beta motif that appeared characteristic of ankylosing spondylitis blood. Certain motif variants had earlier appeared in reactive arthritis synovial fluid and blood. Clones that were linked to disease were CD8+ and were relatively rare in peripheral blood.

In making TCR beta libraries, quantitative 5'-RACE with molecular barcodes was used. MiXCR, applied by TCRdb to the 5' RACE reads, yields one record per CDR3 protein. The table records over 150,000 distinct CDR3 sequences, roughly 13% of them present only once. This clonotype was seen ten or more times. As yet, its antigen is unknown. Sequenced input: blood, either unsorted or a sorted T cell fraction (not recorded which). This receptor was taken from a male donor with ankylosing spondylitis or in good health (not recorded which).

Written as DNA, the CDR3 is TGTGCCAGCAATCAGGGGGAGCATCAGCCCCAGCATTTT. Its translation is CASNQGEHQPQHF. The J gene is TRBJ1-5, the V gene TRBV12-3 or TRBV12-4; TRBD1 matches 7 bases. Germline trimming cut 7 bases from V and 5 bases from J; bases unmatched to any gene: 5. This CDR3 comprises 13 residues.